Sequencing of this T cell receptor beta chain was carried out in a study of T cells in Graves' hyperthyroidism and ophthalmopathy. About the research overall: Peripheral blood was drawn at first diagnosis, prior to all treatment. Study conclusions and caveats: In the blood, most expanded thyroid clonotypes above 0.001 appeared as well. Separating ophthalmopathy from stable hyperthyroidism was achieved by a 13 V-J model.

RNA transcripts were the template for amplifying TCR beta CDR3 regions. HTBI primers were employed in a first-round RT-PCR of the TCR CDR3. TCRdb analysed the multiplex PCR reads with MiXCR anew, one entry per CDR3 protein. The sample includes 350,000 or so distinct CDR3 sequences, around 18% seen only once; the top ten take 15% to 18%. Diagnoses used clinical symptoms, serum thyroxine and TRAb, thyroid ultrasound and orbital computed tomography. This clonotype appeared many times. Its antigen is still unknown. The CDR3 spans 15 residues. V was pared by 4 bases and J by 1 base, with 14 bases between. The germline CDR1 and CDR2 sequences are SGHRS and YFSETQ.

Input material: blood. The chain employs TRBV5-1 and TRBJ1-1; D uncertain. This clonotype was obtained from a woman between 40 and 55 years old with Graves' ophthalmopathy. In nucleotides, the CDR3 is TGCGCCAGCAGCCCCTGGGTGGCGGCGAACACTGAAGCTTTCTTT. This encodes CASSPWVAANTEAFF.